This TCR beta chain emerged from a study of T cell repertoires in cytomegalovirus infection (dated by TCRdb to the late 2010s). About the full investigation: Peptide stimulations targeted recently identified HLA-C-restricted CMV epitopes, whose presentation resists viral immunomodulation, together with well-studied HLA-B-restricted epitopes. Donor HLA type was relevant to the analysis, as public TCR beta signatures indicated carriage of CMV infection together with the matching HLA type. What the authors observed across the whole study: In both this cohort and an independent approximately 370-donor cohort, the cumulative frequency of public TCR beta family members distinguished carriers of CMV infection plus the relevant HLA type. The ex vivo response was dominated by HLA-C-restricted CMV-specific TCR beta clonotypes, which also provided the single most frequent clonotype in two of eight donors.

Sequencer: Illumina HiSeq 1500. The public reads were reprocessed in TCRdb via fastp at Q25 and MiXCR, keeping in-frame beta chains. Rows with a matching CDR3 protein are joined into one entry that keeps the most common DNA and genes. Recorded for this sample are 44,000 or so distinct CDR3 sequences; about 20% of them occurred a single time. Approximately 90% of the sample is held by the ten biggest clonotypes. Taken from the germline V gene, the CDR1 and CDR2 loops are MDHEN and SYDVKM. V is pared back by 6 bases and J by 4 bases, with 13 bases lying between the germline termini. The CDR3 contains 14 residues, cysteine and phenylalanine counted. Only the CDR3 part of the read is kept: 42 bases, read in frame from the first base. Worth noting for this clonotype: It lacks a known antigen. No base qualities exist here, and no much larger clone lies one base off it.

The treatment or condition tag for this specimen amounts to: in vitro stimulation with specific CMV peptide epitopes to enrich CMV-specific T cells. This specimen was CD8+ T cells from cultured PBMCs, taken from culture after CMV antigen stimulation. The sequence was collected from a human donor in good health (CMV status not recorded). Some clones in this sample may be carry-over from other donors' samples. The chain couples TRBV28 to TRBJ2-1; D gene: possibly TRBD2, on 6 matching bases. The CDR3 here reads CASRHPGLYNEQFF. The DNA is TGTGCCAGCAGGCATCCGGGACTTTACAATGAGCAGTTCTTC.